The source of this TCR beta chain is a study of blood T cell repertoires in COVID-19. At the level of the study: Sites across the United States, Italy and Spain contributed samples from acute and convalescent COVID-19. PBMCs, B-cell-depleted T cells, or T cells provided the cDNA or gDNA that made up the material.

CDR3 length: 14 residues. V shed 2 bases and J shed 4 bases, with 12 bases lying between them. Germline assignment: CDR1 LNHNV and CDR2 YYDKDF (reference sequence). Libraries were prepared by immunoSEQ multiplex PCR; TCRdb keeps only in-frame clonotypes and omits some of them. The sample yields 150,000 to 200,000 clones, over 80% seen once. This receptor was taken from a woman in her 30s with acute or convalescent COVID-19. V and J are TRBV15 and TRBJ2-7, with a tentative D call TRBD1 (6 bases). Sequencing was carried out using peripheral blood. CDR3 sequence: CATSRSRGGYEQYF. CDR3 DNA sequence: TGTGCCACCAGCAGATCTAGAGGGGGTTACGAGCAGTACTTC.